Listed here is a single T cell receptor (beta chain). The data were obtained in a study of shared clonotypes between healthy human individuals. Donors were Caucasian adults residing in Nashville, Tennessee, USA. CD4+ cell separation produced CD45RA+ naive and CD45RA-negative memory subsets. This CDR3 has 11 amino acids. Germline lookup yields CDR1 SGHVS and CDR2 FQNEAQ. V lost 7 bases and J 7 bases, leaving 8 bases between the germline ends. Assay: immunoSEQ multiplex PCR; the TCRdb copy retains only in-frame clones and omits some. This table holds some 1 million clones, more than 60% found once. The chain employs TRBV7-8 and TRBJ2-1, with D unresolved. The clonotype was recovered from a man in his late teens or twenties in good health. The sample comprised memory CD4+ T cells sorted from blood. The subset here: CD45RA-negative fraction. The CDR3 DNA follows: TGTGCCAGCATGTCATGGAATGAGCAGTTCTTC. This translates into CASMSWNEQFF.